Listed below are T cell receptor beta chains from one sample, sequenced in a study of neoadjuvant anti-PD-1 for oral cavity cancer. TCRdb's table, derived via immunoSEQ multiplex PCR, lists solely in-frame clones and lacks some. The sample comprises over 25,000 clones, about 77% of which are singletons, and 3% to 4% rests with the top ten. Sample: PBMCs, taken after nivolumab (anti-PD-1) treatment. Receptor source: a person between 35 and 79 years old with oral cavity squamous cell carcinoma. Both conserved end residues are trimmed from each CDR3. Each record gives: V gene, CDR3 length, J gene, CDR3 protein.

>TRBV18|15|TRBJ1-4
ASSPSGTGATNEKLF
>TRBV18|13|TRBJ2-7
ASSPPGGNGNEQY
>TRBV6-5|12|TRBJ1-2
ASSRLGGADGYT
>TRBV29-1|13|TRBJ1-5
SASNGAGRNQPQH
>TRBV5-5|16|TRBJ2-7
ASSLGIRMRGGTYEQY
>TRBV5-1|13|TRBJ1-4
ASSSGGGTNEKLF
>TRBV7-2|13|TRBJ1-4
ASSYTGSGNEKLF
>TRBV5-6|11|TRBJ1-1
ASRRGGGSEAF
>TRBV5-3|16|TRBJ1-1
ARSLAAGESWMNTEAF
>TRBV10-3|14|TRBJ2-3
AIRAGTGAGTDTQY
>TRBV10-3|11|TRBJ2-7
AISGGEDYEQY
>TRBV30|13|TRBJ2-4
AWRGARGEENIQY
>TRBV9|16|TRBJ2-3
ASSVALPGTTSTDTQY
>TRBV10-3|11|TRBJ1-2
AIGSSANYGYT
>TRBV18|11|TRBJ1-5
ASSPERNQPQH
>TRBV6-1|12|TRBJ1-2
ASSEVRTNYGYT
>TRBV19|13|TRBJ2-2
ASRLMSGNTGELF
>TRBV10-2|14|TRBJ2-3
ASITRQGGGTDTQY
>TRBV30|11|TRBJ1-1
AWSVRVNTEAF
>TRBV7-8|12|TRBJ2-5
ASSLTSGGETQY
>TRBV27|12|TRBJ2-7
ASREMDREYEQY
>TRBV2|11|TRBJ1-6
ASSGEPNSPLH
>TRBV9|13|TRBJ1-2
ASSVDLTGTGGYT
>TRBV10-3|11|TRBJ2-2
AVGTYNTGELF